The present T cell receptor beta chain was sequenced within a study of shared clonotypes between healthy human individuals. Whole-study results and caveats: Blood alone was sampled, and tissue repertoires likely differ. Generation of non-shared clonotypes was less probable than generation of clonotypes shared by all four donors. It was anticipated that sequencing depth would influence how many clonotypes donors shared.

As concerns this clone: Its antigen is unidentified.

V lost 0 bases and J lost 9; bases outside the gene matches: 7. The germline gives CDR1 SGHRS, CDR2 YFSETQ. The CDR3 length is 15 residues. Source study methods: Quality scores were absent from the junction-only immunoSEQ sequences, so filtering differed. Data came from immunoSEQ multiplex PCR; TCRdb stores just in-frame clones and leaves some out. The V and J calls and clone size were taken over from that table, and D and trimming were inferred from the DNA. The sample has over a million clones, 65% to 80% seen once. The chain recombines TRBV5-1 with TRBJ2-1; 9 bases map to TRBD2. The sequence was obtained from a man between 18 and 35 years old in good health. The sample taken for sequencing was memory CD4+ T cells sorted from blood. Sample subset: CD45RA-negative fraction. In DNA form, the CDR3 reads TGCGCCAGCAGCTTGGCCGCGGGAGGGCCGGGTGAGCAGTTCTTC. It encodes CASSLAAGGPGEQFF.